The 20 T cell receptor beta chains reported below all come from one sample, sequenced in a study of T cell responses to AZD1222 COVID-19 vaccine (TCRdb year 2021). The time point label on this specimen signifies: about 28 days (+/-7) after the second vaccine dose. Reading the label with the study, this specimen's treatment or condition is: meningococcal conjugate vaccine given as trial control. Libraries came from the immunoSEQ multiplex PCR assay. The table was pulled from immuneACCESS by TCRdb, which kept in-frame rearrangements only. Such tables lose some clones; where checked, under half of the loss comes from unresolved V genes, and the rest has no known cause. The sample profile shows about 66,000 clones; around 90% of them were found once. The ten largest clones add up to around 4.8% of the sample. The sequenced sample was peripheral blood, obtained 28 days after the second dose of the MenACWY control vaccine. Receptor source: an adult who received the MenACWY meningococcal vaccine as a control.

The chain combines TRBV5-4 with TRBJ2-2; a possible D gene is TRBD1 (6 bases). V was trimmed by 3 bases and J by 6 bases, leaving 15 bases between them. The CDR3 extends over 15 amino acids. Per the germline V gene, CDR1 is SGHNT and CDR2 is YYREEE (reference sequence). As DNA, the CDR3 is TGTGCCAGCAGCTGGTCCGGGACAATCCCCGGGGAGCTGTTTTTT. This sequence encodes CASSWSGTIPGELFF.

This clone came up a few times. The genes are TRBV27 and TRBJ1-5, with D unclear. The CDR3 length is 14 residues. The ends were cut back, 3 bases at V and 4 bases at J, with 10 bases in the middle. The germline CDR1 and CDR2 sequences are MNHEY and SMNVEV (reference sequence). The CDR3 is CASSLRPGNQPQHF. In nucleotides, the CDR3 is TGTGCCAGCAGTTTGCGTCCGGGGAATCAGCCCCAGCATTTT.

The J gene is TRBJ1-5, the V gene TRBV5-4, with 8 bases fitting TRBD1. Trimming cost V 4 bases and J 1 base; bases outside gene matches: 1. Germline-derived CDR1 and CDR2 are SGHNT and YYREEE (reference sequence). The CDR3 extends over 14 amino acids. The CDR3 loop is CASSRTGSNQPQHF. As DNA, the CDR3 is TGTGCCAGCAGCCGGACAGGGAGCAATCAGCCCCAGCATTTT. The complete variable domain, with remaining parts taken from reference TRBV5-4 and TRBJ1-5, reads ETGVTQSPTHLIKTRGQQVTLRCSSQSGHNTVSWYQQALGQGPQFIFQYYREEENGRGNFPPRFSGLQFPNYSSELNVNALELDDSALYLCASSRTGSNQPQHFGDGTRLSIL.

The V gene is TRBV28, the J gene TRBJ2-2, with 7 nucleotides matching TRBD2. Trimming took 2 bases from V and 0 from J; bases not matched to a gene: 0. The CDR3 runs 15 residues. Germline lookup yields CDR1 MDHEN and CDR2 SYDVKM. CDR3 DNA: TGTGCCAGCAGTTTAGGGGGGGCGAACACCGGGGAGCTGTTTTTT. As protein: CASSLGGANTGELFF.

The chain couples TRBV11-2 to TRBJ1-2; 9 nucleotides line up with TRBD1. The J segment lost 6 bases and the V segment lost 4 bases, leaving 6 bases of the junction unmatched. The germline V gene has CDR1 SGHAT and CDR2 FQNNGV. The CDR3 has 14 amino acids. The CDR3 bases are TGTGCCAGCAGCTCTGTCGGGACAGGGAATGGCTACACCTTC. Its translation: CASSSVGTGNGYTF.

The chain uses TRBV7-2 and TRBJ1-5; perhaps TRBD1 as D (6 bases). Germline values: CDR1 SGHTA, CDR2 FQGNSA. V shed 2 bases and J shed 1 base, with 12 bases lying between them. CDR3 length: 16 amino acids. Written as DNA, the CDR3 is TGTGCCAGCAGCTTACGGGGGGCGGGAAGCAATCAGCCCCAGCATTTT. Translated, it gives CASSLRGAGSNQPQHF.

This chain links TRBV5-4 with TRBJ2-7; 8 bases are a match to TRBD1. CDR1 is SGHNT, CDR2 YYREEE, per germline (reference sequence). The CDR3 consists of 14 residues. V dropped 2 bases and J dropped 3; count of bases not matched to a gene: 4. This chain's CDR3 is CASSFQTGGYEQYF. The CDR3 nucleotides read TGTGCCAGCAGCTTTCAAACAGGGGGCTACGAGCAGTACTTC.

In its sample, this clone was seen once. V is TRBV7-8 and J is TRBJ2-3; TRBD2 aligns across 12 bases. Germline V CDR1 and CDR2: SGHVS, FQNEAQ. The ends lost 1 base at V and 3 bases at J; junction bases unmatched: 11. This CDR3 is built from 19 residues. The CDR3 is CASSLVSKGLAGGTDTQYF. CDR3 bases: TGTGCCAGCAGCTTAGTCTCGAAGGGACTAGCGGGCGGGACAGATACGCAGTATTTT.

The chain carries TRBV7-9 and TRBJ1-3, with D tentatively TRBD1 (5 bases). Trimming took 5 bases from V and 4 from J, leaving 12 bases between them. The CDR3 contains 14 residues. Germline assignment: CDR1 SEHNR and CDR2 FQNEAQ (reference sequence). The CDR3, as DNA: TGTGCCAGCAGCCAATGGGACGGCGGAAACACCATATATTTT. This codes for CASSQWDGGNTIYF.

This rearrangement joins TRBV5-1 to TRBJ1-2; TRBD1 matches at 7 bases. The CDR3 totals 13 residues. The trim removed 0 bases at V and 8 bases at J, leaving 4 bases unmatched. The germline gives CDR1 SGHRS, CDR2 YFSETQ. The CDR3 reads CASSLGDSGGYTF. As DNA, the CDR3 is TGCGCCAGCAGCTTGGGGGACAGCGGAGGCTACACCTTC.

The genes are TRBV27 and TRBJ1-1, with D maybe TRBD1 (5 bases). V lost 0 bases, J lost 1 base, and 12 bases lay in between. Germline-derived CDR1 and CDR2 are MNHEY and SMNVEV (reference sequence). This CDR3 is 16 amino acids long. The DNA for the CDR3 is TGTGCCAGCAGTTTATCGGCAGGGAGGAGGAACACTGAAGCTTTCTTT. This codes for CASSLSAGRRNTEAFF.

This chain links TRBV5-6 with TRBJ1-4; D gene unclear. V was pared by 4 bases and J by 7 bases, with 11 bases between. This CDR3 comprises 13 residues. Per the germline V gene, CDR1 is SGHDT and CDR2 is YYEEEE. CDR3 amino acids: CASSVLRGEKLFF. CDR3 sequence (DNA): TGTGCCAGCAGCGTTTTACGAGGTGAAAAACTGTTTTTT.

The rearrangement uses TRBV10-1 and TRBJ1-5, with D possibly being TRBD1 (6 bases). Trimming cost V 10 bases and J 4 bases, with 23 bases left between them. The CDR3 length is 16 residues. CDR1 is WNHNN and CDR2 is SYGVQD in the germline V gene (reference sequence). For the CDR3, the DNA is TGCGCCACCAGGGGAAGAGTACAGGGCACAAATCAGCCCCAGCATTTT. Translation gives CATRGRVQGTNQPQHF.

The gene calls are TRBV28 and TRBJ1-6, with TRBD1 matching 9 bases. Germline-derived CDR1 and CDR2 are MDHEN and SYDVKM. V lost 5 bases and J lost 13; bases outside the gene matches: 9. This CDR3 has 14 residues. In nucleotides, the CDR3 is TGTGCCAGCAGTCCGGGACAGGGTTCACCCCCCCTCCACTTT. Its protein is CASSPGQGSPPLHF.

The chain joins TRBV18 to TRBJ1-1; the D is unclear. CDR3 length equals 14 residues. Looked up from germline, CDR1 is KGHSH and CDR2 is LQKENI. Between the trimmed V and J ends, which lost 2 bases and 1 base, there was a span of 8 bases. The DNA for the CDR3 is TGTGCCAGCTCACCAGGGGAACCGAACACTGAAGCTTTCTTT. Amino acid sequence: CASSPGEPNTEAFF.

The rearrangement uses TRBV3-1 (or the pseudogene TRBV3-2) and TRBJ2-2, with D possibly being TRBD2 (6 bases). V lost 4 bases to trimming and J lost 1 base, with 13 bases between them. The CDR3 is 16 residues long. Per germline, CDR1 LGHDT and CDR2 YNNKEL (reference sequence). The CDR3 here is CASSRGRGRNTGELFF. CDR3 in DNA: TGTGCCAGCAGCCGCGGGCGGGGAAGGAACACCGGGGAGCTGTTTTTT.

DNA for the CDR3: TGTGCCAGCAGCTTTAGGGGAGGGGGCACTGAAGCTTTCTTT. It translates to CASSFRGGGTEAFF. The chain joins TRBV5-4 to TRBJ1-1, with a weak D call TRBD1 (6 bases). Between the trimmed V and J ends, which lost 2 bases and 4 bases, there was a span of 12 bases. Germline values: CDR1 SGHNT, CDR2 YYREEE (reference sequence). The CDR3 totals 14 residues.

V gene TRBV2 combines with J gene TRBJ2-3; D is unresolved. CDR1 and CDR2 (germline): SNHLY, FYNNEI. With 4 bases removed from V and 6 bases from J, the gap between germline ends came to 14 bases. The CDR3 contains 14 residues. CDR3 DNA sequence: TGTGCCAGCAGTGTCCGGTTAGTCGGTGATACGCAGTATTTT. It codes for CASSVRLVGDTQYF.

CDR3 sequence reads: CASSLDGISYEQYF. In DNA form, the CDR3 reads TGCGCCAGCAGCTTGGATGGGATTTCCTACGAGCAGTACTTC. The rearrangement joins TRBV5-1 to TRBJ2-7; D is unclear. Trimming cost V 0 bases and J 1 base, with 8 bases left between them. There are 14 residues in the CDR3. In germline, CDR1 is SGHRS, CDR2 YFSETQ.

CDR3 protein: CASTGQNSYEQYF. CDR3 nucleotide sequence: TGTGCCAGCACCGGACAGAATTCCTACGAGCAGTACTTC. V and J are TRBV18 and TRBJ2-7; D is possibly TRBD1 (6 bases). V lost 8 bases and J 1 base, leaving 12 bases between the germline ends. This CDR3 has 13 residues. Germline lookup yields CDR1 KGHSH and CDR2 LQKENI.